This is a list of T cell receptor beta chains from one sample in a study of T cells in Graves' hyperthyroidism and ophthalmopathy. TCRdb recomputed calls from the multiplex PCR reads with MiXCR, one row per CDR3 protein. The sample shows approximately 380,000 distinct CDR3 sequences, around an eighth of them seen only once. What was sequenced was blood. Source of these receptors: a man between 45 and 60 years old with Graves' ophthalmopathy. Both conserved end residues are part of each CDR3. The order of the fields is CDR3 DNA, CDR3 protein, clone size, CDR3 length, J gene, D gene, V gene. A D gene is named only where the DNA matches it firmly. Not every row has a clone size; where given, it reads once, few, many or a size class.

cdr3_nt: TGTGCCAGCAGCTTGAGCGACGGATGGAACACTGAAGCTTTCTTT
cdr3_aa: CASSLSDGWNTEAFF
clone_size: few
cdr3_length: 15
j_call: TRBJ1-1
d_call: -
v_call: TRBV5-8

cdr3_nt: TGTGCCAGCTCACGGGACAGGGAAACGGATGGCTACACCTTC
cdr3_aa: CASSRDRETDGYTF
clone_size: many
cdr3_length: 14
j_call: TRBJ1-2
d_call: TRBD1
v_call: TRBV18

cdr3_nt: TGTGCCAGCAGCTTATCCGGACTAGCGGGAGCTGAGCAGTTCTTC
cdr3_aa: CASSLSGLAGAEQFF
clone_size: many
cdr3_length: 15
j_call: TRBJ2-1
d_call: TRBD2
v_call: TRBV28

cdr3_nt: TGTGCCAGCAGCTTAGAAGGTTTGATGGGCCAGTACTTC
cdr3_aa: CASSLEGLMGQYF
clone_size: many
cdr3_length: 13
j_call: TRBJ2-5
d_call: -
v_call: TRBV7-9

cdr3_nt: TGCAGTGCTGAGAGACAGGGCGCAGATACGCAGTATTTT
cdr3_aa: CSAERQGADTQYF
clone_size: -
cdr3_length: 13
j_call: TRBJ2-3
d_call: TRBD1
v_call: TRBV20-1

cdr3_nt: TGTGCCAGCAGTCCCCGGGACAATCATAGCAATCAGCCCCAGCATTTT
cdr3_aa: CASSPRDNHSNQPQHF
clone_size: few
cdr3_length: 16
j_call: TRBJ1-5
d_call: -
v_call: TRBV6-1

cdr3_nt: TGCAGCGTGGAGGACATTAACTATGGCTACACCTTC
cdr3_aa: CSVEDINYGYTF
clone_size: -
cdr3_length: 12
j_call: TRBJ1-2
d_call: -
v_call: TRBV29-1

cdr3_nt: TGTGCCAGCAGCGCCCAAGCGGGACCCTCCTACAATGAGCAGTTCTTC
cdr3_aa: CASSAQAGPSYNEQFF
clone_size: few
cdr3_length: 16
j_call: TRBJ2-1
d_call: TRBD2
v_call: TRBV5-6

cdr3_nt: TGTGCCAGCAGTGAAAACCTAGCAGGGGGAGAGACCCAGTACTTC
cdr3_aa: CASSENLAGGETQYF
clone_size: -
cdr3_length: 15
j_call: TRBJ2-5
d_call: TRBD1
v_call: TRBV6-1

cdr3_nt: TGTGCCAGCAGCTCGCGGGGGGGTGAGCAGTTCTTC
cdr3_aa: CASSSRGGEQFF
clone_size: many
cdr3_length: 12
j_call: TRBJ2-1
d_call: TRBD2
v_call: TRBV2

cdr3_nt: TGTGCCAGCAGTGAATCGTTAGCGGGAGCGGGTGGTGAGCAGTTCTTC
cdr3_aa: CASSESLAGAGGEQFF
clone_size: many
cdr3_length: 16
j_call: TRBJ2-1
d_call: TRBD2
v_call: TRBV6-1

cdr3_nt: TGCGCCAGCAGCTTGGACGGGACTAGCGGGGGTAATGAGCAGTTCTTC
cdr3_aa: CASSLDGTSGGNEQFF
clone_size: many
cdr3_length: 16
j_call: TRBJ2-1
d_call: TRBD2
v_call: TRBV5-1

cdr3_nt: TGCGCCAGCAGTGTCTCGGGGTTTAAACCCTACGAGCAGTACTTC
cdr3_aa: CASSVSGFKPYEQYF
clone_size: many
cdr3_length: 15
j_call: TRBJ2-7
d_call: -
v_call: TRBV5-1